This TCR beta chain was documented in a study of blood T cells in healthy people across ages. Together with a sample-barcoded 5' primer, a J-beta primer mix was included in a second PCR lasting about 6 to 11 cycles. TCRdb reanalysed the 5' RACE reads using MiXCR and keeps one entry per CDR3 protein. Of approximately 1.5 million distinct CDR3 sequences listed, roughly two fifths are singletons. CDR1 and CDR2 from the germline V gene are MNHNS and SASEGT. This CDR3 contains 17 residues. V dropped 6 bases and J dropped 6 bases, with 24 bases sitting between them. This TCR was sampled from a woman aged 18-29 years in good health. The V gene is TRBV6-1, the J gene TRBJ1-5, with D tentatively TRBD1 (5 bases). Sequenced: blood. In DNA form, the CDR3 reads TGTGCCAGCAGCTCCGTACGAACCAGGGTGGCGGCTCAGCCCCAGCATTTT. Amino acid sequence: CASSSVRTRVAAQPQHF.